This T cell receptor (beta chain) comes out of a study of shared clonotypes between healthy human individuals. Study-wide points: The sampled material consisted only of blood, and tissue repertoires are likely to differ. The sharing of 5% to 6.5% of naive CD4 clonotypes was seen across a few donors.

As regards this clone: The antigen remains undetermined.

TCRdb's table, derived via immunoSEQ multiplex PCR, lists solely in-frame clones and lacks some. The repertoire has millions of clones, roughly nine tenths of them found once; the top ten carry over 0.12%. The sequence was obtained from a man in his late teens or twenties in good health. Sequenced input: naive CD4+ T cells sorted from blood. Specified subset: CD45RA+ positively selected.

This chain's CDR3 is CAWRASGTYEQYF. CDR3 bases: TGTGCCTGGAGGGCTAGCGGTACCTACGAGCAGTACTTC. This rearrangement joins TRBV30 to TRBJ2-7; 7 bases map to TRBD2. From germline, CDR1 is GTSNPN and CDR2 SVGIG (reference sequence). The trim removed 3 bases at V and 2 bases at J, leaving 4 bases unmatched. The CDR3 consists of 13 residues.